The 25 T cell receptor beta chains reported below all come from one sample, sequenced in a study of blood T cell repertoires in COVID-19. Data came from immunoSEQ multiplex PCR; TCRdb stores just in-frame clones and leaves some out. The repertoire has about 210,000 clones, about four fifths of them found once; the top ten carry over 9.5%. Sequencing was carried out using peripheral blood. These receptors were collected from a woman aged 40 to 55 with acute or convalescent COVID-19.

Regarding this clone: This is likely a read error, given that the CDR3 carries no conserved phenylalanine or tryptophan at its end. J is TRBJ1-2 and V is TRBV27; 7 nucleotides agree with TRBD1. V shed 5 bases, J shed 1 base, and the junction held 7 bases outside the gene matches. CDR1 MNHEY and CDR2 SMNVEV come from the germline V gene (reference sequence). The CDR3 runs 15 residues. The CDR3 region is CASSGGTDSNYGYTL. In DNA form, the CDR3 reads TGTGCCAGCAGTGGCGGGACAGATAGTAACTATGGCTACACCCTC.

The gene calls are TRBV5-5 and TRBJ2-2, with 14 positions matching TRBD2. The CDR3 loop spans 16 amino acids. Germline CDR1 and CDR2: SGHKS and YYEKEE (reference sequence). Trimming cost V 3 bases and J 4 bases; bases outside gene matches: 2. The DNA for the CDR3 is TGTGCCAGCAGCTGGGGGACTAGCGGGGGCACCGGGGAGCTGTTTTTT. This translates into CASSWGTSGGTGELFF.

The V gene is TRBV27, the J gene TRBJ2-6; 7 positions agree with TRBD1. The CDR3 spans 19 residues. Trimming cost V 4 bases and J 0 bases; bases outside gene matches: 12. The germline V gene has CDR1 MNHEY and CDR2 SMNVEV (reference sequence). The CDR3 loop reads CASSSSNRGIGSGANVLTF. The CDR3 nucleotides read TGTGCCAGCAGTTCCTCCAACAGGGGTATTGGCTCTGGGGCCAACGTCCTGACTTTC.

The rearrangement uses TRBV2 and TRBJ2-1; 11 nucleotides agree with TRBD2. This CDR3 comprises 17 residues. Germline lookup yields CDR1 SNHLY and CDR2 FYNNEI. The trim removed 8 bases at V and 3 bases at J, leaving 12 bases unmatched. CDR3 loop: CASEKLTLAGVYNEQFF. The CDR3 DNA reads as TGTGCCAGCGAAAAGCTAACACTAGCGGGGGTCTACAATGAGCAGTTCTTC.

This clone was observed a few times. J is TRBJ2-1 and V is TRBV5-5; 12 bases align to TRBD2. Per the germline V gene, CDR1 is SGHKS and CDR2 is YYEKEE (reference sequence). Trimming at V came to 4 bases and at J to 5 bases, leaving 4 bases not matched to a gene. The CDR3 is 15 amino acids. The CDR3 sequence: CASSTTSGGHNEQFF. The CDR3 DNA sequence: TGTGCCAGCAGCACAACTAGCGGGGGGCACAATGAGCAGTTCTTC.

V and J are TRBV2 and TRBJ2-2, with D tentatively TRBD1 (6 bases). The CDR3 consists of 14 residues. Trimming shortened V by 5 bases and J by 6 bases, and 13 bases separated the two germline ends. CDR1 SNHLY and CDR2 FYNNEI come from the germline V gene. CDR3 in DNA: TGTGCCAGCAGTCCAATTACAGGGCCCGGGGAGCTGTTTTTT. Its translation: CASSPITGPGELFF.

V usage is TRBV10-1 and J usage is TRBJ2-3; a possible D gene is TRBD2 (6 bases). V lost 5 bases to trimming and J lost 6 bases, with 12 bases between them. This CDR3 is built from 13 residues. The germline CDR1 and CDR2 sequences are WNHNN and SYGVQD (reference sequence). CDR3 sequence: CASSPSGVDTQYF. CDR3 nucleotides: TGCGCCAGCAGTCCCTCGGGAGTGGATACGCAGTATTTT.

The V and J genes are TRBV5-6 and TRBJ2-1; D may be TRBD2 (5 bases). Per germline, CDR1 SGHDT and CDR2 YYEEEE. This CDR3 region has 13 residues. V dropped 5 bases and J dropped 4 bases, with 10 bases sitting between them. The CDR3 DNA reads TGTGCCAGCAGTCCGGACTCTTACAATGAGCAGTTCTTC. As protein: CASSPDSYNEQFF.

The chain carries TRBV12-3 or TRBV12-4 and TRBJ1-3; D perhaps matches TRBD1 (6 bases). The CDR3 runs 13 residues. Trimming left V 6 bases short and J 6 bases short, with 12 bases between. Written as DNA, the CDR3 is TGTGCCAGCAGAATCCACAGGGAAAACACCATATATTTT. This translates into CASRIHRENTIYF.

V and J are TRBV27 and TRBJ1-1, with a possible D match to TRBD1 (6 bases). This CDR3 contains 16 residues. The V end lost 6 bases, the J end lost 0 bases, and 17 bases lay between the germline ends. CDR1 is MNHEY, CDR2 SMNVEV, per germline (reference sequence). Here the CDR3 DNA reads TGTGCCAGCAGCCTGACAGGAGTCCACATGAACACTGAAGCTTTCTTT. This codes for CASSLTGVHMNTEAFF.

This clone came up a few times. The V call is TRBV4-3, the J call TRBJ2-7; TRBD2 agrees at 9 bases. CDR3 size: 15 residues. V lost 0 bases and J lost 2; bases outside the gene matches: 2. Germline CDR1 and CDR2: LGHNA and YSLEER. CDR3 bases: TGCGCCAGCAGCCAAGAGCCTAGCGGGACCTACGAGCAGTACTTC. This codes for CASSQEPSGTYEQYF.

The gene calls are TRBV4-3 and TRBJ1-2; a possible D gene is TRBD1 (6 bases). The CDR3 sequence is 13 residues long. The V end was cut by 1 base, the J end by 7 bases, with 10 bases between. CDR1 and CDR2 from the germline V gene are LGHNA and YSLEER. CDR3 sequence (DNA): TGCGCCAGCAGCCAAGCAGGGACAACTGGCTACACCTTC. Its translation is CASSQAGTTGYTF.

The CDR3 DNA sequence: TGCGCCAGCAGCTTGGGGGGGAGGTACGAGCAGTACTTC. It codes for CASSLGGRYEQYF. V and J are TRBV5-1 and TRBJ2-7, with a weak D call TRBD2 (6 bases). V was shortened by 0 bases and J by 4 bases, with 8 bases between the two germline ends. CDR1 is SGHRS, CDR2 YFSETQ, per germline. The CDR3 runs 13 residues.

The gene calls are TRBV7-6 and TRBJ2-1; 7 positions match TRBD2. The CDR3 totals 15 residues. Germline CDR1 and CDR2: SGHVS and FNYEAQ. V lost 1 base, J lost 4 bases, and 4 bases stayed unmatched. The CDR3 loop is CASSLVGTTYNEQFF. The CDR3 DNA is TGTGCCAGCAGCTTAGTGGGGACTACATACAATGAGCAGTTCTTC. Based on the CDR3 plus reference TRBV7-6 and TRBJ2-1, the full variable domain is GAGVSQSPRYKVTKRGQDVALRCDPISGHVSLYWYRQALGQGPEFLTYFNYEAQQDKSGLPNDRFSAERPEGSISTLTIQRTEQRDSAMYRCASSLVGTTYNEQFFGPGTRLTVL.

CDR3: CASSPGGAGNQPQHF. CDR3 sequence (DNA): TGTGCCAGCAGCCCAGGGGGCGCAGGCAATCAGCCCCAGCATTTT. This sequence joins TRBV6-5 and TRBJ1-5, with 8 bases lining up with TRBD1. The ends lost 6 bases at V and 2 bases at J; junction bases unmatched: 6. CDR1 and CDR2 from the germline V gene are MNHEY and SVGAGI. This CDR3 spans 15 amino acids.

The rearrangement joins TRBV30 to TRBJ2-3; weak D call: TRBD2 (6 bases). V lost 0 bases, J lost 0 bases, and 13 bases lay in between. The CDR3 is made up of 16 amino acids. CDR1 and CDR2 from the germline V gene are GTSNPN and SVGIG (reference sequence). The CDR3 spells CAWSVGGGLSTDTQYF. In DNA form, the CDR3 reads TGTGCCTGGAGTGTGGGGGGTGGGCTAAGCACAGATACGCAGTATTTT.

This chain connects TRBV27 to TRBJ2-7; TRBD1 matches at 8 bases. Trimming removed 4 bases from V and 7 bases from J; junction bases left unmatched: 12. This CDR3 spans 15 amino acids. Germline loops: CDR1 MNHEY, CDR2 SMNVEV (reference sequence). CDR3 sequence: CASSSLAGQANEQYF. The CDR3 nucleotides are TGTGCCAGCAGTTCCCTCGCGGGACAGGCTAATGAGCAGTACTTC.

V usage is TRBV21-1 and J usage is TRBJ1-1; TRBD1, the table's D call, was not compared with the DNA. TRBV21-1 is tagged as a pseudogene. This CDR3 contains 18 residues. This CDR3 is CASSISRTGGDSNTEAFF. CDR3 in DNA: TGTGCCAGCAGCATATCACGGACAGGGGGGGATTCTAACACTGAAGCTTTCTTT.

V and J are TRBV6-5 and TRBJ2-7, with TRBD1 matching 9 bases. V shed 6 bases and J 1 base; nucleotides not matched to a gene: 7. Germline-derived CDR1 and CDR2 are MNHEY and SVGAGI. This CDR3 comprises 15 residues. CDR3 in DNA: TGTGCCAGCAGGGCTAGACAGGGGGGGTCCTACGAGCAGTACTTC. It codes for CASRARQGGSYEQYF.

Concerning this clone itself: The same CDR3 arises from other DNA sequences in this sample as well. The chain carries TRBV19 and TRBJ2-3, with 8 bases that match TRBD2. The V and J ends lost 3 bases and 0 bases, in that order; junction bases with no gene match: 2. Germline CDR1 and CDR2: LNHDA and SQIVND (reference sequence). The CDR3 extends over 15 amino acids. The CDR3 protein is CASSISSGSTDTQYF. The CDR3 region has the DNA TGTGCCAGTAGTATTTCTAGCGGGAGCACAGATACGCAGTATTTT. Complete variable domain (other parts from reference TRBV19 and TRBJ2-3): DGGITQSPKYLFRKEGQNVTLSCEQNLNHDAMYWYRQDPGQGLRLIYYSQIVNDFQKGDIAEGYSVSREKKESFPLTVTSAQKNPTAFYLCASSISSGSTDTQYFGPGTRLTVL.

This clone occurred once. The chain combines TRBV7-8 with TRBJ2-7, with TRBD2 identical over 11 bases. This CDR3 contains 16 residues. V lost 1 base and J lost 4; bases outside the gene matches: 6. Per the germline V gene, CDR1 is SGHVS and CDR2 is FQNEAQ. CDR3 coding DNA: TGTGCCAGCAGCTTAGGGGCTAGCGGGGGGAGATACGAGCAGTACTTC. This translates into CASSLGASGGRYEQYF.

The chain recombines TRBV2 with TRBJ1-2; the D gene is possibly TRBD1 (6 bases). Germline CDR1 SNHLY, CDR2 FYNNEI. The CDR3 is made up of 16 amino acids. V shed 3 bases and J shed 1 base, with 15 bases lying between them. CDR3 amino acids: CASSDGRGGRNYGYTF. For the CDR3, the DNA is TGTGCCAGCAGTGATGGCAGGGGAGGGCGTAACTATGGCTACACCTTC.

V and J are TRBV30 and TRBJ1-2, with D unclear. CDR1 and CDR2 from the germline V gene are GTSNPN and SVGIG (reference sequence). V shed 2 bases and J shed 3 bases, with 10 bases lying between them. The CDR3 is 13 amino acids. The chain's CDR3 is CAWSIWGDYGYTF. CDR3 bases: TGTGCCTGGAGTATCTGGGGAGACTATGGCTACACCTTC.

This clone was detected only a few times. This chain uses TRBV6-5 with TRBJ1-2; D possibly corresponds to TRBD1 (6 bases). Trimming pared 6 bases from V and 7 bases from J, leaving 18 bases between. Germline CDR1 is MNHEY and CDR2 is SVGAGI. The CDR3 runs 14 residues. The CDR3 sequence: CASSDRGAWSGYTF. As DNA, the CDR3 is TGTGCCAGCAGCGACCGGGGGGCTTGGAGTGGCTACACCTTC.

This clone was seen more than once but under ten times. The chain couples TRBV19 to TRBJ2-7; weak D call: TRBD1 (5 bases). This CDR3 has 15 residues. V was shortened by 4 bases and J by 2 bases, with 15 bases between the two germline ends. From germline, CDR1 is LNHDA and CDR2 SQIVND (reference sequence). CDR3 nucleotides: TGTGCCAGTAGTAAGACAGTTCGTCTCGCCTACGAGCAGTACTTC. This gives the protein CASSKTVRLAYEQYF. The full variable domain, rest sourced from reference TRBV19 and TRBJ2-7, is DGGITQSPKYLFRKEGQNVTLSCEQNLNHDAMYWYRQDPGQGLRLIYYSQIVNDFQKGDIAEGYSVSREKKESFPLTVTSAQKNPTAFYLCASSKTVRLAYEQYFGPGTRLTVT.